Below, 8 T cell receptor beta chains from the same sample are listed, as sequenced in a study of blood T cell repertoires in COVID-19. Assay: immunoSEQ multiplex PCR; the TCRdb copy retains only in-frame clones and omits some. In the table there are 250,000 to 350,000 clones, around 90% of which are singletons. Sequencing was done on a sample of PBMCs or T cells enriched from blood (not recorded which). All receptors come from a woman aged 18 to 35 with acute COVID-19.

The chain is built from TRBV11-2 and TRBJ1-2; 9 nucleotides match TRBD1. Germline CDR1 is SGHAT and CDR2 is FQNNGV. The CDR3 runs 15 residues. V gave up 4 bases and J gave up 3 bases; unmatched junction bases: 6. This CDR3 reads CASSSQDRGYYGYTF. As DNA, the CDR3 is TGTGCCAGCAGCTCACAGGACAGGGGTTACTATGGCTACACCTTC.

The table lists this clone with a few counts. The J gene is TRBJ1-2, the V gene TRBV6-4; D is undetermined. CDR1 MRHNA and CDR2 SNTAGT come from the germline V gene. The V end lost 2 bases, the J end lost 4 bases, and 8 bases lay between the germline ends. The CDR3 runs to 13 residues. For the CDR3, the DNA is TGTGCCAGCAGTGACGGAGAGGGCTATGGCTACACCTTC. Translation: CASSDGEGYGYTF.

The rearrangement links TRBV28 to TRBJ1-3; possibly TRBD1 for D (5 bases). In germline, CDR1 is MDHEN, CDR2 SYDVKM. The ends were cut back, 6 bases at V and 2 bases at J, with 14 bases in the middle. This CDR3 spans 15 amino acids. The CDR3 sequence: CASSQPTGTGNTIYF. The CDR3 DNA follows: TGTGCCAGCAGCCAACCTACAGGAACTGGAAACACCATATATTTT.

The rearrangement links TRBV5-5 to TRBJ1-5; D not resolved. With 4 bases removed from V and 0 bases from J, the gap between germline ends came to 14 bases. This CDR3 contains 16 residues. CDR1 is SGHKS, CDR2 YYEKEE, per germline (reference sequence). The CDR3 nucleotides are TGTGCCAGCAGCGCCGGAGGGAAGGATAGCAATCAGCCCCAGCATTTT. This codes for CASSAGGKDSNQPQHF.

The rearrangement uses TRBV2 and TRBJ1-1; no firm D call. CDR1 and CDR2 (germline): SNHLY, FYNNEI. The CDR3 sequence is 13 residues long. The V and J ends lost 3 bases and 1 base respectively, with 6 bases between them. This CDR3 reads CASSDNTNTEAFF. The CDR3 DNA reads as TGTGCCAGCAGTGACAACACGAACACTGAAGCTTTCTTT.

This rearrangement joins TRBV11-3 to TRBJ2-1; 10 bases are a match to TRBD2. Germline V gives CDR1 SGHNT, CDR2 YENEEA. The CDR3 covers 16 residues. V was clipped by 5 bases and J by 10 bases; unmatched bases: 14. CDR3 sequence (DNA): TGTGCCAGCAGCGCATACAGTCTAGCGGGAGTCGGGGAGCAGTTCTTC. As protein: CASSAYSLAGVGEQFF.

The rearrangement links TRBV12-5 to TRBJ1-1; D is undetermined. Looked up from germline, CDR1 is LGHNT and CDR2 is FRNRAP. This CDR3 comprises 11 residues. The V end lost 3 bases, the J end lost 5 bases, and 4 bases lay between the germline ends. CDR3 sequence reads: CASGFSTEAFF. The DNA for the CDR3 is TGTGCTAGTGGTTTTAGTACTGAAGCTTTCTTT.

The chain links TRBV5-5 to TRBJ2-7, with 12 bases fitting TRBD2. V was pared by 5 bases and J by 4 bases, with 4 bases of the junction left unmatched. The CDR3 runs 14 residues. Germline V gives CDR1 SGHKS, CDR2 YYEKEE (reference sequence). As DNA, the CDR3 is TGTGCCAGCAGGAGGACTAGCGGGATATACGAGCAGTACTTC. This encodes CASRRTSGIYEQYF.